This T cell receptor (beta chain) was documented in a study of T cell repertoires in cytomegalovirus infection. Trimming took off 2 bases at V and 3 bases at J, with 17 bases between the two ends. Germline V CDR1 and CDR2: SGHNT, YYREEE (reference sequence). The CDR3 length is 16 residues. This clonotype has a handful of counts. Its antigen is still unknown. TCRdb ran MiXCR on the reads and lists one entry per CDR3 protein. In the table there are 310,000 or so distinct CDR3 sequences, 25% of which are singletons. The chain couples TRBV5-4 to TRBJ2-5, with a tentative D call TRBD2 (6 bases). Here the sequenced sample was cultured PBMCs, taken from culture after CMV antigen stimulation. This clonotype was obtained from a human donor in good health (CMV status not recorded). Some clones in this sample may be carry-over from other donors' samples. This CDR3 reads CASSFGGSSREETQYF. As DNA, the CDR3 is TGTGCCAGCAGCTTTGGAGGGTCGAGCAGGGAAGAGACCCAGTACTTC.